What follows is one T cell receptor (beta chain) and its context. The antigen is not known. TCRdb reanalysed the reads using MiXCR and keeps one entry per CDR3 protein. The sample yields around 330,000 distinct CDR3 sequences, 17% seen once. These data come from a study of T cell repertoires in cytomegalovirus infection. Turning to the study itself: Shared public TCR beta signatures pointed to both CMV infection and a matching HLA type. Study findings and constraints: It was HLA-C-restricted CMV-specific TCR beta clonotypes that dominated the response ex vivo. Identification of carriers of CMV plus the relevant HLA was achieved through cumulative public TCR beta family frequency.

CDR3 size: 16 residues. Unmatched junction bases numbered 10, after V lost 3 bases and J lost 4 bases. Germline assignment: CDR1 SEHNR and CDR2 FQNEAQ (reference sequence). Sequenced: PBMCs. The chain joins TRBV7-9 to TRBJ1-2, with 8 nucleotides matching TRBD1. This receptor was taken from a human donor in good health (CMV status not recorded). Some clones in this sample may be carry-over from other donors' samples. Written as DNA, the CDR3 is TGTGCCAGCAGCTTGTTTGGGACAGGAGCCGCCTATGGCTACACCTTC. This translates into CASSLFGTGAAYGYTF.